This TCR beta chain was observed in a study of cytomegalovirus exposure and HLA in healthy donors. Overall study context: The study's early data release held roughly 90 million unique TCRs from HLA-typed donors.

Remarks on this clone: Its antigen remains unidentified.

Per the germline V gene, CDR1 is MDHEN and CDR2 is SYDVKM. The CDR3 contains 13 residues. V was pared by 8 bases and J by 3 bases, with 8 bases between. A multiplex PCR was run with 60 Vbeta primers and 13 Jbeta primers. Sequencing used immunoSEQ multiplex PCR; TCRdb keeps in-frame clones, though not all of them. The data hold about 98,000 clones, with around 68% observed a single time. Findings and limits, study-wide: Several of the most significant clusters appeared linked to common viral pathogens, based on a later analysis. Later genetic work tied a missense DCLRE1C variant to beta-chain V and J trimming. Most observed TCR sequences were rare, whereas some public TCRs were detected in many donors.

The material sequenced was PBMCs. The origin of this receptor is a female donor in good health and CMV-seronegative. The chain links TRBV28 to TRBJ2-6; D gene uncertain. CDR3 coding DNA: TGTGCCAGCGTCACGGGTGGGGCCAACGTCCTGACTTTC. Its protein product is CASVTGGANVLTF.